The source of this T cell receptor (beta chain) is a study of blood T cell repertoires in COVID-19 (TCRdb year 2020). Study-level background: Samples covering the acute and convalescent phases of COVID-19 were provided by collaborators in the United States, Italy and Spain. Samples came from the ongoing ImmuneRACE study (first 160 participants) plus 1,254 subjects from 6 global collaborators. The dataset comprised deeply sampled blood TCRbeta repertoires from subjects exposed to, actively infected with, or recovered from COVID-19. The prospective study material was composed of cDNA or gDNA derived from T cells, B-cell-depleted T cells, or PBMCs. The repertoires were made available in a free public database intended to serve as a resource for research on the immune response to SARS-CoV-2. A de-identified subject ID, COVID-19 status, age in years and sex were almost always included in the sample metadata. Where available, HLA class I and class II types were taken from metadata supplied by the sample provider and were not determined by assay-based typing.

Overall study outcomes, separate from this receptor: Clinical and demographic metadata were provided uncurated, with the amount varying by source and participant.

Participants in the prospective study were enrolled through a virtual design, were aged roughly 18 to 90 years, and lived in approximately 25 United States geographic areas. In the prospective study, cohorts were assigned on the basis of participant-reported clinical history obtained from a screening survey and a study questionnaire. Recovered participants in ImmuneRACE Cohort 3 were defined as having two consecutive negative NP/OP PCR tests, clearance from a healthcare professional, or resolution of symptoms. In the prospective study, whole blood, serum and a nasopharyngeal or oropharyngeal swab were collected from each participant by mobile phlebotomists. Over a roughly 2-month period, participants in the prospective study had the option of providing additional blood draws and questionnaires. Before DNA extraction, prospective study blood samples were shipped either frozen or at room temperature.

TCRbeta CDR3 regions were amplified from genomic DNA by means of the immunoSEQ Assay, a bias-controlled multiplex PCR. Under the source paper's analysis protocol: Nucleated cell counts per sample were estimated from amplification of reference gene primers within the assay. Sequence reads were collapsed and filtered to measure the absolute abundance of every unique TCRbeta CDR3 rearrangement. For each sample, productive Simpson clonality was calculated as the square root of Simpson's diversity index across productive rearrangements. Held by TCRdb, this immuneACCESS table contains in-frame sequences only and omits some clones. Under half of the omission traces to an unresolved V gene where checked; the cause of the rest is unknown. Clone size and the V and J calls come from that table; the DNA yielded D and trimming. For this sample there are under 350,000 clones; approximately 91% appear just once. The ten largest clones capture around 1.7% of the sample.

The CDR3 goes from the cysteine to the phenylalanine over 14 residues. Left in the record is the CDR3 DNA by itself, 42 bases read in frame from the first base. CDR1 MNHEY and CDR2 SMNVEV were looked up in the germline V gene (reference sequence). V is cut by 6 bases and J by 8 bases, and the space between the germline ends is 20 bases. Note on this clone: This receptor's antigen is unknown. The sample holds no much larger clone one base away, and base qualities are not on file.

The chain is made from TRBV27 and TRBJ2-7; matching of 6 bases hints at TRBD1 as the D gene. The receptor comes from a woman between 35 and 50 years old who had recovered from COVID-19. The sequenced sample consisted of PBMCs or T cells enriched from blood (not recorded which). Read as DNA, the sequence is TGTGCCAGCAGCCCACCCGGGACAAGCCGCCAGCAGTACTTC. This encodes CASSPPGTSRQQYF.